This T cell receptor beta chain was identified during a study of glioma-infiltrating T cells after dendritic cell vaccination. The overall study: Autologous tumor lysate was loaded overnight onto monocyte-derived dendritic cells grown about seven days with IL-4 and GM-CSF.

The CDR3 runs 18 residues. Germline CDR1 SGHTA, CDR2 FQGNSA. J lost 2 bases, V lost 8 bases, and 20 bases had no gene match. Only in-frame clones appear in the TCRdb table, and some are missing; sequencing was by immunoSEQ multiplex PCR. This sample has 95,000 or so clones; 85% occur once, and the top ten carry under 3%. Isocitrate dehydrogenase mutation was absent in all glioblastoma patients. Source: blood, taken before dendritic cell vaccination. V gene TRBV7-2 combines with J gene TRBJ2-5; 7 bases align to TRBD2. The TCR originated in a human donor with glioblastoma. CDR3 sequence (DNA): TGTGCCAGCTTAGGACTAGATCCTTTTACGCCCTATCAAGAGACCCAGTACTTC. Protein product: CASLGLDPFTPYQETQYF.